The 11 T cell receptor beta chains presented below share a single source sample, sequenced in a study of blood T cell repertoires in COVID-19. TCRdb's table, derived via immunoSEQ multiplex PCR, lists solely in-frame clones and lacks some. The repertoire holds tens of thousands of clones, with more than 85% as singletons. Sequenced material: peripheral blood. These receptors were collected from a man between 65 and 85 years old with active or convalescent COVID-19.

The chain carries TRBV18 and TRBJ1-3; the D is unclear. The CDR3 spans 15 residues. Germline V gene sequence: CDR1 KGHSH, CDR2 LQKENI. Trimming cost V 6 bases and J 0 bases, with 12 bases left between them. CDR3 sequence (DNA): TGTGCCAGCTCGCCAGATAGGAGCTCTGGAAACACCATATATTTT. Translation gives CASSPDRSSGNTIYF.

This chain connects TRBV7-2 to TRBJ2-2; possibly TRBD1 for D (5 bases). V lost 3 bases and J 3 bases, leaving 11 bases between the germline ends. There are 15 residues in the CDR3. Germline V lookup: CDR1 SGHTA, CDR2 FQGNSA. CDR3 in amino acids: CASSLGRVDTGELFF. DNA for the CDR3: TGTGCCAGCAGCTTGGGCAGGGTAGACACCGGGGAGCTGTTTTTT.

The chain joins TRBV28 to TRBJ1-2; D uncertain. Trimming removed 5 bases at V and 4 bases at J, with 14 bases between. The CDR3 has 14 residues. From germline, CDR1 is MDHEN and CDR2 SYDVKM. CDR3 DNA: TGTGCCAGCAGTCATCCAGCGTTCGGCTATGGCTACACCTTC. Translation: CASSHPAFGYGYTF.

The chain combines TRBV27 with TRBJ1-6; 11 bases map to TRBD1. The CDR3 covers 15 residues. CDR1 is MNHEY and CDR2 is SMNVEV in the germline V gene (reference sequence). Germline trimming cut 6 bases from V and 7 bases from J; bases unmatched to any gene: 5. The CDR3 spells CASSPGQGGNSPLHF. CDR3 coding DNA: TGTGCCAGCAGCCCGGGACAGGGGGGAAATTCACCCCTCCACTTT.

The rearrangement links TRBV28 to TRBJ1-1; maybe TRBD1 (5 bases). Germline V gene sequence: CDR1 MDHEN, CDR2 SYDVKM. V lost 6 bases and J 1 base, leaving 9 bases between the germline ends. This CDR3 is 13 amino acids long. The CDR3 DNA reads as TGTGCCAGCAGCTTAACAGGGAACACTGAAGCTTTCTTT. Protein: CASSLTGNTEAFF.

The chain carries TRBV4-3 and TRBJ2-3; 9 bases fit TRBD2. The CDR3 covers 15 residues. CDR1 LGHNA and CDR2 YSLEER come from the germline V gene. J gave up 5 bases and V 1 base, and 4 bases lay outside the gene matches. CDR3 coding DNA: TGCGCCAGCAGCCAAGCGGCGGGAGGGGGAGATACGCAGTATTTT. Translated: CASSQAAGGGDTQYF.

This clone has just a few counts. This rearrangement joins TRBV5-4 to TRBJ2-3; 8 nucleotides line up with TRBD2. Germline V gene data show CDR1 as SGHNT and CDR2 as YYREEE (reference sequence). J lost 8 bases, V lost 4 bases, and 6 bases had no gene match. The CDR3 runs to 13 residues. Here the CDR3 DNA reads TGTGCCAGCAGCCGGGAGGGCCTCGGTACGCAGTATTTT. This translates into CASSREGLGTQYF.

The chain carries TRBV9 and TRBJ2-7; D is unresolved. CDR1 and CDR2 from the germline V gene are SGDLS and YYNGEE. The V end was cut by 0 bases, the J end by 7 bases, with 14 bases between. The CDR3 is made up of 14 amino acids. The CDR3 region has the DNA TGTGCCAGCAGCGTAGGGTCCCTATCTACGGAGCAGTACTTC. Translation: CASSVGSLSTEQYF.

The chain employs TRBV19 and TRBJ1-5; D gene uncertain. Trimming cost V 8 bases and J 3 bases, with 8 bases left between them. The CDR3 totals 12 residues. Germline values: CDR1 LNHDA, CDR2 SQIVND (reference sequence). CDR3 in amino acids: CASRALNQPQHF. The CDR3 nucleotides read TGTGCCAGTCGCGCCCTCAATCAGCCCCAGCATTTT.

A remark on this clone: The same CDR3 also results from other DNA sequences found in this sample. The J gene is TRBJ2-3, the V gene TRBV24-1; TRBD1 is a possible D gene (6 bases). Germline V gene sequence: CDR1 KGHDR, CDR2 SFDVKD. Trimming shortened V by 3 bases and J by 1 base, and 7 bases separated the two germline ends. The CDR3 runs to 14 residues. The CDR3 nucleotides read TGTGCCACCAGTGATCCAGGGGGCACAGATACGCAGTATTTT. Its protein is CATSDPGGTDTQYF.

The V and J genes are TRBV7-9 and TRBJ1-1; possible D gene TRBD1, 5 bases. This CDR3 has 17 residues. Trimming took off 5 bases at V and 6 bases at J, with 25 bases between the two ends. CDR1 and CDR2 (germline): SEHNR, FQNEAQ (reference sequence). The CDR3 here is CASSAEIGTGTGAEAFF. CDR3 DNA sequence: TGTGCCAGCAGCGCCGAAATCGGGACGGGGACTGGGGCTGAAGCTTTCTTT.